This passage covers 19 T cell receptor beta chains from one sample sequenced in a study of blood T cells in healthy people across ages. A second about 7 to 12 cycle PCR used barcoded and J-beta primers. MiXCR, run by TCRdb on the 5' RACE reads, gives a single entry per CDR3 protein. Seen here are about 730,000 distinct CDR3 sequences, roughly 43% observed once, and the top ten hold around 20%. Sequencing input: blood. The receptors stem from a woman aged 60 to 75 in good health.

This clonotype was picked up one time. This chain joins TRBV20-1 and TRBJ1-1, with D perhaps matching TRBD1 (5 bases). Trimming took 1 base from V and 1 from J, leaving 7 bases between them. The CDR3 has 13 amino acids. CDR1 DFQATT and CDR2 SNEGSKA come from the germline V gene (reference sequence). As DNA, the CDR3 is TGCAGTGCTAGAGGGGGCAAGAACACTGAAGCTTTCTTT. This sequence encodes CSARGGKNTEAFF.

The rearrangement uses TRBV10-3 and TRBJ2-1; 9 bases are shared with TRBD1. Germline CDR1 reads ENHRY; CDR2 reads SYGVKD. J gave up 5 bases and V 2 bases, and 13 bases lay outside the gene matches. This CDR3 spans 18 amino acids. CDR3 amino acids: CAISETLLPGQGDNEQFF. The CDR3 DNA is TGTGCCATCAGTGAGACCCTCCTGCCGGGACAGGGCGACAATGAGCAGTTCTTC.

J is TRBJ1-5 and V is TRBV20-1; 10 positions match TRBD1. The V and J ends lost 3 bases and 4 bases, in that order; junction bases with no gene match: 3. The CDR3 is 14 residues long. Germline V CDR1 and CDR2: DFQATT, SNEGSKA (reference sequence). The CDR3 region is CSASRDRGNQPQHF. For the CDR3, the DNA is TGCAGTGCTAGTCGGGACAGGGGTAATCAGCCCCAGCATTTT.

This clonotype was counted only a few times. DNA for the CDR3: TGTGCCAGCAGCTCCCCGGGAGGGAGTGACGGGAACGAGCAGTACTTC. It is translated as CASSSPGGSDGNEQYF. The chain uses TRBV3-1 and TRBJ2-7; 8 positions match TRBD2. The germline V gene encodes CDR1 LGHDT and CDR2 YNNKEL (reference sequence). With 5 bases clipped from V and 5 bases from J, the junction kept 14 bases outside the gene matches. The CDR3 extends over 16 amino acids.

J is TRBJ2-7 and V is TRBV20-1; 11 bases fit TRBD2. Germline lookup yields CDR1 DFQATT and CDR2 SNEGSKA (reference sequence). The CDR3 is 14 residues long. Losses at the gene ends were 4 bases for V and 7 bases for J; bases not matched to a gene: 9. CDR3: CSATGTSGVNEQYF. Written as DNA, the CDR3 is TGCAGTGCTACCGGGACTAGCGGAGTCAATGAGCAGTACTTC.

This clonotype was counted at least ten times. The chain links TRBV20-1 to TRBJ2-7; D is possibly TRBD1 (6 bases). Per germline, CDR1 DFQATT and CDR2 SNEGSKA (reference sequence). The CDR3 contains 13 residues. Trimming pared 1 base from V and 3 bases from J, leaving 10 bases between. The CDR3 sequence is CSARGDTDYEQYF. The CDR3 bases are TGCAGTGCTAGAGGGGACACCGACTACGAGCAGTACTTC.

The CDR3 is CASTPTSGGYEQYF. The CDR3 region has the DNA TGTGCCAGCACCCCGACTAGCGGAGGCTACGAGCAGTACTTC. The chain links TRBV12-3 or TRBV12-4 to TRBJ2-7, with TRBD2 identical over 9 bases. With V trimmed by 7 bases and J by 3 bases, 7 bases remained unmatched. CDR3 size: 14 residues.

This clonotype was recorded at least ten times. The genes are TRBV12-3 or TRBV12-4 and TRBJ2-7; 7 nucleotides line up with TRBD1. Trimming at V came to 4 bases and at J to 0 bases, leaving 0 bases not matched to a gene. This CDR3 has 13 amino acids. DNA of the CDR3: TGTGCCAGCAGTTCAGGGGGCTCCTACGAGCAGTACTTC. It yields the protein CASSSGGSYEQYF.

This clonotype occurred once. The rearrangement uses TRBV7-9 and TRBJ2-2, with 7 bases that match TRBD1. The CDR3 extends over 15 amino acids. CDR1 is SEHNR and CDR2 is FQNEAQ in the germline V gene (reference sequence). The V and J ends lost 5 bases and 4 bases, in that order; junction bases with no gene match: 7. CDR3: CASSPQGFGTGELFF. The CDR3 bases are TGTGCCAGCAGCCCACAGGGGTTCGGCACCGGGGAGCTGTTTTTT.

This clonotype was found many times. A much larger clone lies a single base off, so this may be a read error. V gene TRBV2 combines with J gene TRBJ2-7; 8 positions match TRBD1. The CDR3 covers 13 residues. Germline values: CDR1 SNHLY, CDR2 FYNNEI. J gave up 1 base and V 8 bases, and 4 bases lay outside the gene matches. The CDR3 spells CASAGTGSYEQYF. Here the CDR3 DNA reads TGTGCCAGCGCCGGGACAGGTTCCTACGAGCAGTACTTC.

Only a few counts were recorded for this clonotype. This chain uses TRBV4-1 with TRBJ2-4; 10 nucleotides align to TRBD2. This CDR3 spans 18 amino acids. Unmatched junction bases numbered 9, after V lost 0 bases and J lost 4 bases. Germline lookup yields CDR1 MGHRA and CDR2 YSYEKL. The CDR3 here is CASSQDRVNSGRKNIQYF. The CDR3 DNA follows: TGCGCCAGCAGCCAAGATCGGGTTAATAGCGGGAGGAAAAACATTCAGTACTTC.

The V call is TRBV19, the J call TRBJ2-5; no firm D call. The germline V gene encodes CDR1 LNHDA and CDR2 SQIVND (reference sequence). Trimming left V 2 bases short and J 11 bases short, with 12 bases between. The CDR3 totals 12 residues. The DNA of the CDR3 is TGTGCCAGTAGTATATCAGCGAGGATTCAGTACTTC. Encoded protein: CASSISARIQYF.

This clonotype came up a few times. The J gene is TRBJ1-1, the V gene TRBV10-3; possibly TRBD1 for D (5 bases). The CDR3 is made up of 13 amino acids. CDR1 is ENHRY, CDR2 SYGVKD, per germline. V lost 7 bases, J lost 0 bases, and 9 bases lay in between. The chain's CDR3 is CAITGQLNTEAFF. DNA for the CDR3: TGTGCCATCACCGGACAACTGAACACTGAAGCTTTCTTT.

V gene TRBV12-5 combines with J gene TRBJ2-1; D is unresolved. The DNA end is more similar to TRBJ2-7, so the J call may be wrong. Germline V lookup: CDR1 LGHNT, CDR2 FRNRAP. The CDR3 sequence is 15 residues long. The CDR3 coding sequence is TGTGCTAGTGGTTTGGGCCAGGCCTCCTACAATGAGCAGTACTTC. Encoded protein: CASGLGQASYNEQYF.

About this clonotype itself: A much bigger clone sits one base away, suggesting this may be a read error. The V call is TRBV10-3, the J call TRBJ2-5; the D is unclear. Trimming took off 6 bases at V and 4 bases at J, with 12 bases between the two ends. CDR3 size: 13 residues. Germline lookup yields CDR1 ENHRY and CDR2 SYGVKD. The CDR3 sequence is CAIRGVGRETQYF. The CDR3 nucleotides read TGTGCCATCAGAGGAGTGGGAAGAGAGACCCAGTACTTC.

V is TRBV15 and J is TRBJ2-3, with D possibly TRBD1 on 5 matching bases. The CDR3 length is 14 residues. Germline V lookup: CDR1 LNHNV, CDR2 YYDKDF (reference sequence). The V and J ends lost 0 bases and 4 bases respectively, with 8 bases between them. DNA of the CDR3: TGTGCCACCAGCAGAGATATAGGGGCAGATACGCAGTATTTT. Protein product: CATSRDIGADTQYF.

The genes are TRBV28 and TRBJ1-2, with 12 bases fitting TRBD1. Germline CDR1 reads MDHEN; CDR2 reads SYDVKM. The CDR3 sequence is 14 residues long. The trim removed 7 bases at V and 8 bases at J, leaving 8 bases unmatched. The CDR3 loop is CASTPGQGAEGYTF. The CDR3 DNA sequence: TGTGCCAGCACCCCGGGACAGGGGGCGGAGGGCTACACCTTC.

In DNA form, the CDR3 reads TGCAGTGCTAGTTTTAGGACAGGGACCTTGAACACTGAAGCTTTCTTT. Translation: CSASFRTGTLNTEAFF. The rearrangement uses TRBV20-1 and TRBJ1-1, with 8 bases fitting TRBD1. J was trimmed by 0 bases and V by 3 bases; bases with no gene match: 9. The CDR3 is made up of 16 amino acids. Germline V lookup: CDR1 DFQATT, CDR2 SNEGSKA (reference sequence).

This clonotype occurred a few times. The J gene is TRBJ2-1, the V gene TRBV5-1; the match to TRBD2 covers 9 bases. This CDR3 comprises 21 residues. Losses at the gene ends were 5 bases for V and 0 bases for J; bases not matched to a gene: 21. Looked up from germline, CDR1 is SGHRS and CDR2 is YFSETQ. CDR3 sequence reads: CASRWPQWGLAGDPSYNEQFF. The CDR3 DNA is TGCGCCAGCAGATGGCCCCAGTGGGGACTAGCAGGGGACCCCTCCTACAATGAGCAGTTCTTC.